These 2 T cell receptor beta chains originate from one sample sequenced in a study. TCRdb reprocessed the RT-PCR reads via MiXCR and lists one record per CDR3 protein. The data show approximately 720,000 distinct CDR3 sequences, around 14% seen once. The source material was memory CD4+ T cells from blood. These receptors came from a female donor in good health, serving as a healthy control.

The CDR3 spells CASSPRGFGGETQYF. CDR3 in DNA: TGTGCCAGCAGCCCCAGGGGGTTCGGGGGGGAGACCCAGTACTTC. V gene TRBV11-2 combines with J gene TRBJ2-5; possibly TRBD1 or TRBD2 for D (7 bases each). CDR1 SGHAT and CDR2 FQNNGV come from the germline V gene. Trimming stripped 5 bases from V and 5 bases from J, with 18 bases between. The CDR3 consists of 15 residues.

The chain is built from TRBV5-1 and TRBJ1-1, with 8 nucleotides matching TRBD1. The ends lost 0 bases at V and 1 base at J; junction bases unmatched: 2. CDR3 size: 15 residues. The V gene's germline CDR1 is SGHRS and CDR2 YFSETQ. DNA for the CDR3: TGCGCCAGCAGCTTGGTTACAGGGGGGAACACTGAAGCTTTCTTT. Translation gives CASSLVTGGNTEAFF.